This TCR beta chain was obtained from a study of vaccination and CD4 T cells after COVID-19. Deletions cut 0 bases from V and 2 bases from J, with 7 bases between. The CDR3 runs to 13 residues. CDR1 is GTSNPN and CDR2 is SVGIG in the germline V gene (reference sequence). Treatment in this sample: approximately nine-day PBMC culture with coronavirus spike peptide pools or control peptides (ViraFEST assay). Roughly 2 million PBMCs per well were cultured with 8.5 to 10 IU/ml IL-2 and about 10 ug/ml peptide pools. Notes on this clonotype: Its antigen is currently unknown.

At the Johns Hopkins FTIC core, DNA taken from cultured CD4+ T cells was sequenced by way of the Oncomine TCR Beta short-read assay. From the PCR reads, TCRdb called clonotypes with MiXCR, one entry per CDR3 protein. Of about 20,000 distinct CDR3 sequences listed, around three fifths are singletons. The specimen was CD4+ T cells from blood, cultured in vitro. The rearrangement links TRBV30 to TRBJ1-1; D unresolved. This clonotype was obtained from a human donor who had recovered from COVID-19. Here the CDR3 DNA reads TGTGCCTGGAGTGTACTCCCCAACACTGAAGCTTTCTTT. Translation: CAWSVLPNTEAFF.